The rows below give T cell receptor beta chains drawn from one sample of a study of T cell responses to AZD1222 COVID-19 vaccine. Only in-frame clones appear in the TCRdb table, and some are missing; sequencing was by immunoSEQ multiplex PCR. The table lists some 120,000 clones, approximately 85% of them singletons. Sequencing was performed on peripheral blood, taken on day 0 of AZD1222 vaccination. The receptors were gathered from an adult in good health. Each CDR3 is given with its conserved first and last residue. A D gene is named only where the DNA matches it firmly. Rows may omit the clone size; those that give it use once, few, many or a size class.

v_gene: TRBV12-5; abundance: once; j_gene: TRBJ1-2; d_gene: TRBD1; CDR3aa: CASGEGQGARGYTF; CDR3nt: TGTGCTAGTGGGGAAGGACAGGGGGCTAGAGGCTACACCTTC
v_gene: TRBV20-1; abundance: -; j_gene: TRBJ2-3; d_gene: -; CDR3aa: CSAGDTQYF; CDR3nt: TGCAGTGCTGGAGATACGCAGTATTTT
v_gene: TRBV2; abundance: -; j_gene: TRBJ1-2; d_gene: -; CDR3aa: CASSAPGGAANYGYTF; CDR3nt: TGTGCCAGCAGTGCCCCGGGGGGGGCAGCTAACTATGGCTACACCTTC
v_gene: TRBV10-1; abundance: -; j_gene: TRBJ2-1; d_gene: -; CDR3aa: CASSETVGGEQFF; CDR3nt: TGCGCCAGCAGTGAGACTGTTGGCGGTGAGCAGTTCTTC
v_gene: TRBV6-5; abundance: -; j_gene: TRBJ1-5; d_gene: -; CDR3aa: CASRAQGPNQPQHF; CDR3nt: TGTGCCAGCAGAGCACAGGGTCCCAATCAGCCCCAGCATTTT
v_gene: TRBV7-6; abundance: -; j_gene: TRBJ2-3; d_gene: TRBD2; CDR3aa: CASSLVGTSGRGADTQYF; CDR3nt: TGTGCCAGCAGCTTAGTAGGGACTAGCGGGAGAGGTGCAGATACGCAGTATTTT
v_gene: TRBV7-9; abundance: -; j_gene: TRBJ1-5; d_gene: TRBD1; CDR3aa: CASSLSPDRTGQPQHF; CDR3nt: TGTGCCAGCAGCTTAAGTCCGGACAGGACCGGACAGCCCCAGCATTTT
v_gene: TRBV7-8; abundance: -; j_gene: TRBJ2-3; d_gene: -; CDR3aa: CASSLAVDTQYF; CDR3nt: TGTGCCAGCAGCTTAGCTGTAGATACGCAGTATTTT
v_gene: TRBV3-1/TRBV3-2; abundance: -; j_gene: TRBJ2-5; d_gene: -; CDR3aa: CASSQEGLDQETQYF; CDR3nt: TGTGCCAGCAGCCAGGAGGGGCTAGACCAGGAGACCCAGTACTTC
v_gene: TRBV18; abundance: -; j_gene: TRBJ2-1; d_gene: TRBD2; CDR3aa: CASSPPGRGISYNEQFF; CDR3nt: TGTGCCAGCTCACCACCGGGGCGGGGGATCTCCTACAATGAGCAGTTCTTC
v_gene: TRBV19; abundance: -; j_gene: TRBJ2-7; d_gene: -; CDR3aa: CASSIGRIDYEQYF; CDR3nt: TGTGCCAGTAGTATAGGTCGGATAGACTACGAGCAGTACTTC
v_gene: TRBV10-3; abundance: -; j_gene: TRBJ1-1; d_gene: -; CDR3aa: CAISENRGTTEAFF; CDR3nt: TGTGCCATCAGTGAGAATAGGGGGACCACTGAAGCTTTCTTT
v_gene: TRBV19; abundance: -; j_gene: TRBJ2-2; d_gene: -; CDR3aa: CASEPLGGFYTGELFF; CDR3nt: TGTGCCAGTGAGCCCCTAGGAGGATTTTACACCGGGGAGCTGTTTTTT
v_gene: TRBV2; abundance: -; j_gene: TRBJ2-1; d_gene: -; CDR3aa: CASSDNPWNEQFF; CDR3nt: TGTGCCAGCAGTGATAACCCCTGGAATGAGCAGTTCTTC
v_gene: TRBV30; abundance: -; j_gene: TRBJ2-3; d_gene: TRBD2; CDR3aa: CAWTSIWGTSDPDTQYF; CDR3nt: TGTGCCTGGACCTCCATATGGGGGACTAGCGACCCAGATACGCAGTATTTT
v_gene: TRBV11-2; abundance: -; j_gene: TRBJ2-7; d_gene: TRBD1; CDR3aa: CASSFSGTGYEQYF; CDR3nt: TGTGCCAGCAGCTTTTCCGGGACAGGCTACGAGCAGTACTTC
v_gene: TRBV5-6; abundance: -; j_gene: TRBJ1-3; d_gene: -; CDR3aa: CASPGDGGFFSSGNTIYF; CDR3nt: TGTGCCAGCCCCGGGGACGGAGGATTCTTCAGCTCTGGAAACACCATATATTTT
v_gene: TRBV7-3; abundance: -; j_gene: TRBJ2-2; d_gene: -; CDR3aa: CASSLTTRTGELFF; CDR3nt: TGTGCCAGCAGCTTAACGACGAGGACCGGGGAGCTGTTTTTT
v_gene: TRBV6-5; abundance: -; j_gene: TRBJ1-2; d_gene: TRBD1; CDR3aa: CASSYPGQGNRGYTF; CDR3nt: TGTGCCAGCAGTTACCCGGGACAGGGGAATCGTGGCTACACCTTC
v_gene: TRBV5-6; abundance: -; j_gene: TRBJ1-2; d_gene: TRBD1; CDR3aa: CASSVRDSLRYGYTF; CDR3nt: TGTGCCAGCAGCGTCCGGGACAGTCTTCGCTATGGCTACACCTTC
v_gene: TRBV4-3; abundance: -; j_gene: TRBJ2-7; d_gene: TRBD2; CDR3aa: CASSQGTSGRDEQYF; CDR3nt: TGCGCCAGCAGCCAAGGGACTAGCGGGAGGGACGAGCAGTACTTC
v_gene: TRBV4-1; abundance: -; j_gene: TRBJ2-5; d_gene: -; CDR3aa: CASSQEGRQETQYF; CDR3nt: TGCGCCAGCAGCCAAGAAGGGAGGCAAGAGACCCAGTACTTC
v_gene: TRBV3-1/TRBV3-2; abundance: few; j_gene: TRBJ2-5; d_gene: TRBD2; CDR3aa: CASSHWTRRETQYF; CDR3nt: TGTGCCAGCAGCCATTGGACTAGACGAGAGACCCAGTACTTC
v_gene: TRBV5-4; abundance: -; j_gene: TRBJ2-1; d_gene: TRBD2; CDR3aa: CASSLARGSERGLSSNEQFF; CDR3nt: TGTGCCAGCAGCTTGGCGCGCGGTAGTGAGCGGGGGCTCTCTTCCAATGAGCAGTTCTTC
v_gene: TRBV29-1; abundance: -; j_gene: TRBJ1-3; d_gene: -; CDR3aa: CSVHETGNTIYF; CDR3nt: TGCAGCGTTCACGAGACTGGAAACACCATATATTTT
v_gene: TRBV5-1; abundance: few; j_gene: TRBJ1-1; d_gene: -; CDR3aa: CASSLQASQGNTEAFF; CDR3nt: TGCGCCAGCAGCTTACAGGCTTCGCAGGGGAACACTGAAGCTTTCTTT
v_gene: TRBV5-6; abundance: few; j_gene: TRBJ2-7; d_gene: -; CDR3aa: CASSLGLPSEQYF; CDR3nt: TGTGCCAGCAGTCTTGGACTACCCTCCGAGCAGTACTTC
v_gene: TRBV2; abundance: once; j_gene: TRBJ2-3; d_gene: -; CDR3aa: CASSGGAIGTDTQYF; CDR3nt: TGTGCCAGCAGTGGGGGGGCTATAGGCACAGATACGCAGTATTTT
v_gene: TRBV10-3; abundance: -; j_gene: TRBJ1-2; d_gene: TRBD1; CDR3aa: CAISNRGQNYGYTF; CDR3nt: TGTGCCATCAGCAACAGGGGGCAGAACTATGGCTACACCTTC
v_gene: TRBV6-1; abundance: -; j_gene: TRBJ1-5; d_gene: -; CDR3aa: CASSVLGKPGNQPQHF; CDR3nt: TGTGCCAGCAGTGTACTGGGGAAACCAGGCAATCAGCCCCAGCATTTT
v_gene: TRBV29-1; abundance: -; j_gene: TRBJ2-7; d_gene: -; CDR3aa: CSVELGGIYF; CDR3nt: TGCAGCGTTGAATTGGGGGGAATTTACTTC
v_gene: TRBV12-3/TRBV12-4; abundance: -; j_gene: TRBJ1-1; d_gene: -; CDR3aa: CASREGGTEAFF; CDR3nt: TGTGCCAGCAGAGAAGGGGGCACTGAAGCTTTCTTT
v_gene: TRBV11-2; abundance: -; j_gene: TRBJ2-5; d_gene: -; CDR3aa: CASSSMPRGETQYF; CDR3nt: TGTGCCAGCAGCTCGATGCCAAGAGGAGAGACCCAGTACTTC
v_gene: TRBV5-6; abundance: -; j_gene: TRBJ1-1; d_gene: -; CDR3aa: CASSLAGRPMNTEAFF; CDR3nt: TGTGCCAGCAGCTTGGCTGGACGACCCATGAACACTGAAGCTTTCTTT
v_gene: TRBV6-5; abundance: -; j_gene: TRBJ1-1; d_gene: TRBD1; CDR3aa: CASSYSRGGPEAFF; CDR3nt: TGTGCCAGCAGTTATTCCCGAGGGGGCCCTGAAGCTTTCTTT
v_gene: TRBV10-1; abundance: few; j_gene: TRBJ2-7; d_gene: -; CDR3aa: CASSEGGARSEQYF; CDR3nt: TGCGCCAGCAGTGAAGGAGGGGCCCGGAGCGAGCAGTACTTC
v_gene: TRBV27; abundance: -; j_gene: TRBJ2-7; d_gene: TRBD1; CDR3aa: CASSLLGQEEKQYF; CDR3nt: TGTGCCAGCAGTTTACTCGGACAGGAAGAGAAGCAGTACTTC
v_gene: TRBV11-2; abundance: -; j_gene: TRBJ2-7; d_gene: -; CDR3aa: CASSLGEIGLNEQYF; CDR3nt: TGTGCCAGCAGCTTAGGGGAAATAGGGTTGAACGAGCAGTACTTC
v_gene: TRBV11-2; abundance: -; j_gene: TRBJ1-1; d_gene: -; CDR3aa: CASSPIGTEAFF; CDR3nt: TGTGCCAGCAGCCCTATAGGGACTGAAGCTTTCTTT
v_gene: TRBV2; abundance: once; j_gene: TRBJ1-6; d_gene: -; CDR3aa: CASTPSGGSNSPLHF; CDR3nt: TGTGCCAGCACACCCTCCGGCGGCAGTAATTCACCCCTCCACTTT